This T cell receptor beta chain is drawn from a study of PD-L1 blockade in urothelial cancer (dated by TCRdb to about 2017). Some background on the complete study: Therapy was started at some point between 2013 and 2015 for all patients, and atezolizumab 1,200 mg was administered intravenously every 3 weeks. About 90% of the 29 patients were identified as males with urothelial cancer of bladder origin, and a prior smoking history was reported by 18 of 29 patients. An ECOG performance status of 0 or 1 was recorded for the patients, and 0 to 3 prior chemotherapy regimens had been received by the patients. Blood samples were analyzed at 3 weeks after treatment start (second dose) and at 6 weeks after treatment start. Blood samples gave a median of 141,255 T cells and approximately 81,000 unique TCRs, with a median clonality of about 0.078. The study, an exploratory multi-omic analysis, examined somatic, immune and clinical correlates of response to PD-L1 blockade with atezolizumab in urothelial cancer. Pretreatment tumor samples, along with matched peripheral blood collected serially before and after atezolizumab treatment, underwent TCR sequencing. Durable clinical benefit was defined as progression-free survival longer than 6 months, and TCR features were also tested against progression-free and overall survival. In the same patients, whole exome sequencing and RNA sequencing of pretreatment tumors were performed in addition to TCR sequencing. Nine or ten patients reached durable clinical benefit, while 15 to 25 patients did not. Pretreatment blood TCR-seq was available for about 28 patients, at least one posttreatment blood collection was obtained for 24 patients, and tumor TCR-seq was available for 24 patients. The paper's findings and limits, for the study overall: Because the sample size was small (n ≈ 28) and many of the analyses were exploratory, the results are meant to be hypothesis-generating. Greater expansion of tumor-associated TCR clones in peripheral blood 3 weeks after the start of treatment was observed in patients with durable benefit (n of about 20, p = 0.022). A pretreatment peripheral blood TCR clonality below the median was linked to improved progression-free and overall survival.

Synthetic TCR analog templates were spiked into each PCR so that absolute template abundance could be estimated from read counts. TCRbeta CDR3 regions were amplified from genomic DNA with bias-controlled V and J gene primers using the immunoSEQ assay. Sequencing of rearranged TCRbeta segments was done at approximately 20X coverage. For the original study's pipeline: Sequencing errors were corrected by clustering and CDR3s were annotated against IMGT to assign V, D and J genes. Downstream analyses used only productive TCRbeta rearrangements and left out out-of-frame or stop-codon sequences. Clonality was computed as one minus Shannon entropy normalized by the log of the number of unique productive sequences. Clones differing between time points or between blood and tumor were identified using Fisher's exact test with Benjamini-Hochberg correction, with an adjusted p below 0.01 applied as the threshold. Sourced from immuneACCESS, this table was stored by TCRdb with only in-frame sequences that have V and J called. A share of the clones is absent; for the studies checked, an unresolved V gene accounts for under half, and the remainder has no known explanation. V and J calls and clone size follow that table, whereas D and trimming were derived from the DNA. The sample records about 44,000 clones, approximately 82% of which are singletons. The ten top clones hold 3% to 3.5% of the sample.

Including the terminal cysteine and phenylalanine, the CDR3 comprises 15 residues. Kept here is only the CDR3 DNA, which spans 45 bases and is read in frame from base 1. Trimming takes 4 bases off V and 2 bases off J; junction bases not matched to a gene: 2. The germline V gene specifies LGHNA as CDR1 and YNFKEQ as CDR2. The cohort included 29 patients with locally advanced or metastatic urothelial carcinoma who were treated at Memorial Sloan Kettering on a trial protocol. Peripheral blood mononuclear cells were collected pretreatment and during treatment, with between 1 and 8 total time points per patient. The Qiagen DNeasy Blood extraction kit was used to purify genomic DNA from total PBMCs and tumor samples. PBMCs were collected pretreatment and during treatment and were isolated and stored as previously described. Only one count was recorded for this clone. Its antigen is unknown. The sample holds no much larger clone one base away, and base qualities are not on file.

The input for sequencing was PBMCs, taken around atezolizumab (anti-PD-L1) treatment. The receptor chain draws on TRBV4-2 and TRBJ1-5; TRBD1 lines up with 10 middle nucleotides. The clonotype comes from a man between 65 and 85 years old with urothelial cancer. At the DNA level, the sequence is TGTGCCAGCAGCCCAGGGACAGGGGGCAATCAGCCCCAGCATTTT. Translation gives CASSPGTGGNQPQHF.